These 18 T cell receptor beta chains originate from one sample sequenced in a study of OX40 agonist ivuxolimab in advanced cancers. Using immunoSEQ multiplex PCR, the repertoire was profiled, and TCRdb retains in-frame clones only, with some absent. The sample contains around 94,000 clones, around nine tenths of which appear only once. Sequencing was performed on CD4+ or CD8+ T cells sorted from blood, taken in a trial of the OX40 agonist ivuxolimab. The receptors stem from an adult with an advanced solid tumor such as melanoma, head and neck, liver or kidney cancer.

The genes are TRBV2 and TRBJ2-7; 7 bases are shared with TRBD2. CDR1 SNHLY and CDR2 FYNNEI come from the germline V gene. The CDR3 spans 14 residues. V lost 8 bases, J lost 6 bases, and 13 bases stayed unmatched. CDR3 DNA sequence: TGTGCCAGCGGGAGGGGTACTAGTAGCCGCGAGCAGTACTTC. This translates into CASGRGTSSREQYF.

This clone was counted a few times. The chain joins TRBV10-3 to TRBJ2-3; 9 bases map to TRBD2. The CDR3 sequence is 15 residues long. Germline CDR1 is ENHRY and CDR2 is SYGVKD. Germline trimming cut 6 bases from V and 7 bases from J; bases unmatched to any gene: 11. The CDR3 DNA follows: TGTGCCATCAGCGAAGCGGGAGGTTCGAGGAATACGCAGTATTTT. It specifies CAISEAGGSRNTQYF.

The V gene is TRBV2, the J gene TRBJ1-3; D unclear. The V end lost 6 bases, the J end lost 4 bases, and 19 bases lay between the germline ends. Per germline, CDR1 SNHLY and CDR2 FYNNEI. The CDR3 runs 16 residues. CDR3 residues: CASRAFLVRAGNTIYF. CDR3 nucleotide sequence: TGTGCCAGCAGGGCTTTCTTGGTTCGAGCCGGAAACACCATATATTTT.

This sequence joins TRBV19 and TRBJ2-6; D is possibly TRBD2 (5 bases). Germline V lookup: CDR1 LNHDA, CDR2 SQIVND (reference sequence). This CDR3 is built from 16 residues. The V and J ends lost 0 bases and 0 bases respectively, with 6 bases between them. The CDR3 protein is CASSIEGSSGANVLTF. CDR3 nucleotide sequence: TGTGCCAGTAGTATAGAGGGGAGCTCTGGGGCCAACGTCCTGACTTTC.

In this sample, this clone turned up once. The junction departs from germline at one end; a sequencing error may be responsible. V and J are TRBV7-7 and TRBJ2-5, with D perhaps TRBD1 or TRBD2 (6 bases each). CDR1 SSHAT and CDR2 FNYEAQ come from the germline V gene (reference sequence). This CDR3 spans 13 amino acids. CDR3 sequence: CASSSDGGGTQYF. The CDR3, as DNA: TGTGCTAGCAGCTCGGACGGAGGGGGGACCCAGTACTTC.

The chain recombines TRBV28 with TRBJ2-5; 9 nucleotides agree with TRBD2. CDR3 length: 15 residues. The germline V gene encodes CDR1 MDHEN and CDR2 SYDVKM. Trimming cost V 4 bases and J 1 base; bases outside gene matches: 4. The CDR3: CASSYQLAGQETQYF. CDR3 bases: TGTGCCAGCAGTTATCAACTAGCGGGCCAAGAGACCCAGTACTTC.

The chain joins TRBV7-2 to TRBJ2-3; 14 nucleotides line up with TRBD2. The CDR3 runs to 17 residues. The trim removed 5 bases at V and 2 bases at J, leaving 6 bases unmatched. CDR1 SGHTA and CDR2 FQGNSA come from the germline V gene. CDR3 sequence (DNA): TGTGCCAGCAGCCCCCGGACTAGCGGGAGGTCCACAGATACGCAGTATTTT. Its protein is CASSPRTSGRSTDTQYF.

The chain combines TRBV18 with TRBJ2-1; D is ambiguous. This CDR3 contains 13 residues. Per germline, CDR1 KGHSH and CDR2 LQKENI. The V end was cut by 3 bases, the J end by 8 bases, with 11 bases between. The CDR3 DNA reads TGTGCCAGCTCACCTTTCCTTAGGGATGAGCAGTTCTTC. As protein: CASSPFLRDEQFF.

The sample holds a few counts of this clone. The V gene is TRBV19, the J gene TRBJ2-2; the match to TRBD2 covers 7 bases. The CDR3 is 17 residues long. Trimming removed 7 bases from V and 2 bases from J; junction bases left unmatched: 13. Germline values: CDR1 LNHDA, CDR2 SQIVND (reference sequence). Here the CDR3 reads CASNHGRQGLNTGELFF. Written as DNA, the CDR3 is TGTGCCAGTAATCATGGGCGCCAGGGACTAAACACCGGGGAGCTGTTTTTT.

This sequence joins TRBV18 and TRBJ2-3; the D gene is possibly TRBD2 (7 bases). The CDR3 is 17 residues long. Germline V lookup: CDR1 KGHSH, CDR2 LQKENI. With 2 bases removed from V and 2 bases from J, the gap between germline ends came to 17 bases. The CDR3 loop is CASSPWGGDLVTDTQYF. Written as DNA, the CDR3 is TGTGCCAGCTCACCATGGGGGGGCGACCTGGTCACAGATACGCAGTATTTT. The entire variable domain, with the rest obtained from reference TRBV18 and TRBJ2-3, is as follows: NAGVMQNPRHLVRRRGQEARLRCSPMKGHSHVYWYRQLPEEGLKFMVYLQKENIIDESGMPKERFSAEFPKEGPSILRIQQVVRGDSAAYFCASSPWGGDLVTDTQYFGPGTRLTVL.

The count of this clone is one. This chain joins TRBV29-1 and TRBJ2-3; D gene ambiguous. V was shortened by 7 bases and J by 4 bases, with 15 bases between the two germline ends. CDR3 length: 13 amino acids. Germline assignment: CDR1 SQVTM and CDR2 ANQGSEA. This chain's CDR3 is CSGSGLGADTQYF. In nucleotides, the CDR3 is TGCAGCGGCTCGGGCCTAGGCGCAGATACGCAGTATTTT.

Details on this clone: Other DNA sequences in this sample translate to the same CDR3. The chain recombines TRBV15 with TRBJ2-3, with D possibly TRBD1 on 6 matching bases. CDR1 and CDR2 from the germline V gene are LNHNV and YYDKDF (reference sequence). V was clipped by 3 bases and J by 2 bases, with 9 bases between them. The CDR3 has 14 amino acids. CDR3 sequence (DNA): TGTGCCACCAGCAGGGACAGCTACACAGATACGCAGTATTTT. Protein product: CATSRDSYTDTQYF.

The V gene is TRBV11-3, the J gene TRBJ2-2; D remains unclear. This CDR3 has 14 residues. The germline V and J ends were trimmed by 2 bases and 2 bases, with 6 bases remaining between them. CDR1 is SGHNT, CDR2 YENEEA, per germline. The DNA of the CDR3 is TGTGCCAGCAGCTTACTCTCTAACACCGGGGAGCTGTTTTTT. As protein: CASSLLSNTGELFF.

The chain uses TRBV7-8 and TRBJ2-7; 8 bases match TRBD2. Unmatched junction bases numbered 6, after V lost 2 bases and J lost 3 bases. There are 15 residues in the CDR3. Germline V gene sequence: CDR1 SGHVS, CDR2 FQNEAQ. Written as DNA, the CDR3 is TGTGCCAGCAGCTTAACGGGCCTAGCGGGCTACGAGCAGTACTTC. Translation: CASSLTGLAGYEQYF.

The chain carries TRBV11-3 and TRBJ1-1; D unresolved. V was shortened by 5 bases and J by 1 base, with 11 bases between the two germline ends. The CDR3 sequence is 14 residues long. The germline V gene has CDR1 SGHNT and CDR2 YENEEA. CDR3 amino acids: CASSPGGRNTEAFF. CDR3 nucleotides: TGTGCCAGCAGCCCTGGAGGGAGGAACACTGAAGCTTTCTTT.

The V gene is TRBV11-1, the J gene TRBJ2-7, with a weak D call TRBD2 (6 bases). The germline CDR1 and CDR2 sequences are SGHAT and FQDESV (reference sequence). The CDR3 runs to 14 residues. V lost 0 bases and J lost 3, with 9 bases in between. The CDR3 sequence: CASSLAGRLYEQYF. In nucleotides, the CDR3 is TGTGCCAGCAGCTTAGCGGGGAGGCTCTACGAGCAGTACTTC.

This clone was detected once. The chain couples TRBV18 to TRBJ2-3; D unresolved. The CDR3 sequence is 14 residues long. V lost 4 bases, J lost 4 bases, and 12 bases lay in between. Looked up from germline, CDR1 is KGHSH and CDR2 is LQKENI. CDR3 protein: CASSQSVGADTQYF. CDR3 sequence (DNA): TGTGCCAGCTCACAAAGTGTTGGGGCAGATACGCAGTATTTT. Full variable domain (outside the CDR3, taken from reference TRBV18 and TRBJ2-3): NAGVMQNPRHLVRRRGQEARLRCSPMKGHSHVYWYRQLPEEGLKFMVYLQKENIIDESGMPKERFSAEFPKEGPSILRIQQVVRGDSAAYFCASSQSVGADTQYFGPGTRLTVL.

There are a few counts of this clone. The rearrangement uses TRBV4-3 and TRBJ2-1; 10 bases are shared with TRBD1. Trimming at V came to 2 bases and at J to 7 bases, leaving 8 bases not matched to a gene. Germline V gives CDR1 LGHNA, CDR2 YSLEER. The CDR3 contains 16 residues. The CDR3 coding sequence is TGCGCCAGCAGCCAAATTGGGGACAGGGGCAGGAATGAGCAGTTCTTC. Amino acid sequence: CASSQIGDRGRNEQFF.